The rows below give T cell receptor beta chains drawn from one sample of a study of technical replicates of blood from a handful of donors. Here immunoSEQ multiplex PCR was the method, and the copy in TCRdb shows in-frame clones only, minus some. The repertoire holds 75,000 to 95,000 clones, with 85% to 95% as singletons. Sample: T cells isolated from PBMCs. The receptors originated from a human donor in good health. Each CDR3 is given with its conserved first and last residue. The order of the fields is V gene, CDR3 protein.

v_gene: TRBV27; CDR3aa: CASSLVLAEDTQYF
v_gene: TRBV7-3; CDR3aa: CASSSEAGAKETQYF
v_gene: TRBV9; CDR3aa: CASDEGVTGELFF
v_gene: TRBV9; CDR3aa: CASSVESGRGSYEQYF
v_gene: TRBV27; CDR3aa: CASSLLGGTEAFF
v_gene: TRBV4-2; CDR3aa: CASSHPGLAGQTYDSTGELFF
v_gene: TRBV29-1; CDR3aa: CSAGMQSYGYTF
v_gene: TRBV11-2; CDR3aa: CASSPSAGPIPYEQYF
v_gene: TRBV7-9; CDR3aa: CASSARGRTYEQYF
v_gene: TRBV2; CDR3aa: CATSGTGAVFGYTF
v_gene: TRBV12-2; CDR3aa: CASRLGWGQGYTF
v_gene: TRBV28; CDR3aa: CASSQAGVGADTQYF
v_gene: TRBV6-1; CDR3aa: CASSDYQETQYF
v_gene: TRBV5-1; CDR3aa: CASSSTLLAGAGNEQFF
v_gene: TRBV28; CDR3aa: CASSSSGEGAYEQYF
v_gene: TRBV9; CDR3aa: CASSGGQSSYNSPLHF
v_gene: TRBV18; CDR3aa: CASSPGASSYEQYF
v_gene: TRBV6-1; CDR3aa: CASRDRAYPEKLFF
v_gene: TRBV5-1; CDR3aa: CASSLEQGSSYEQYF
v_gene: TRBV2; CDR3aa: CASSYGTASQAFF
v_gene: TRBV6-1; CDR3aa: CASRGSSDTQYF
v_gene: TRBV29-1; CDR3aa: CSAKQGANQPQHF
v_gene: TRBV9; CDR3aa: CASSGAGALADTQYF
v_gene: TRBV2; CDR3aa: CASSMTGSDQPQHF
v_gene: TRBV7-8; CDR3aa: CASSLSKIYEQYF
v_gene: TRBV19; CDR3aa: CASSGPDTQYF
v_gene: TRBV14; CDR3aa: CASSQIAGANTGELFF
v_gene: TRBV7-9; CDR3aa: CASSIRPRGDGYTF